The T cell receptor (beta chain) under discussion was sequenced for a study of blood T cell repertoires in COVID-19. Across the whole study: Samples of COVID-19 (acute and convalescent) were obtained from the United States, Italy and Spain. PBMCs, B-cell-depleted T cells, or T cells were the source of the cDNA or gDNA that made up the material.

Trimming stripped 3 bases from V and 2 bases from J, with 10 bases between. Germline assignment: CDR1 LNHDA and CDR2 SQIVND (reference sequence). The CDR3 covers 14 residues. Authors' methods: Counts of nucleated cells, estimated from reference gene primer amplification, were obtained. Profiled with immunoSEQ multiplex PCR; TCRdb holds only in-frame clones, not every one. The V and J calls and clone size come from that table; D and trimming were worked out from the DNA. The sample holds a few hundred thousand clones; more than 75% are singletons and the top ten take 7.8%. The receptor was isolated from a woman aged 45-60 years who had recovered from COVID-19. The sequencing input was peripheral blood. The chain has TRBV19 and TRBJ1-2; perhaps TRBD1 as D (5 bases). CDR3 region: CASSIPDRNYGYTF. The CDR3 DNA reads as TGTGCCAGTAGTATTCCCGACAGAAACTATGGCTACACCTTC.